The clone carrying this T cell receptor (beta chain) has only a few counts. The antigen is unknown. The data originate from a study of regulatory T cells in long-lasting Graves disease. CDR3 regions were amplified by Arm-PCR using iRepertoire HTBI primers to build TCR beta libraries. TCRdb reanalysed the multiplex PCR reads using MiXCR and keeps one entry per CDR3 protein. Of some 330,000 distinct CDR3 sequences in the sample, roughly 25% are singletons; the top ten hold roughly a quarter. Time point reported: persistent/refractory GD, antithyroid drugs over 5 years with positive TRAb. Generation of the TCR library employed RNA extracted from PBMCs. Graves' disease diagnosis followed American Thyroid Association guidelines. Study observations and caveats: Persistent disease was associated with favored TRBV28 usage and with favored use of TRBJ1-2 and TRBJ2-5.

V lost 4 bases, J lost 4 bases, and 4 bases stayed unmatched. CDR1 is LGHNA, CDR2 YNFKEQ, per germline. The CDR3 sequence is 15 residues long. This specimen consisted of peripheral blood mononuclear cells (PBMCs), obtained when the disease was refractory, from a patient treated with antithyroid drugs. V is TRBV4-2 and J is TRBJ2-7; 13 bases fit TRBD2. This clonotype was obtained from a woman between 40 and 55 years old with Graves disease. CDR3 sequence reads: CASSPGTSGMYEQYF. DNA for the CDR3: TGTGCCAGCAGCCCCGGGACTAGCGGGATGTACGAGCAGTACTTC.